This TCR beta chain was recovered during a study of T cells in Graves' hyperthyroidism and ophthalmopathy. Notes on the study in general: The model identified upcoming ophthalmopathy a median approximately seven months ahead of onset.

Diagnoses used clinical symptoms, serum thyroxine and TRAb, thyroid ultrasound and orbital computed tomography. RNA transcripts gave rise to amplified TCR beta CDR3 regions. HTBI primers were the set used in a first-round RT-PCR of the TCR CDR3. MiXCR, run by TCRdb on the multiplex PCR reads, gives a single entry per CDR3 protein. The sample has about 360,000 distinct CDR3 sequences, roughly 13% seen once. As for this clonotype: The antigen is undetermined.

Per germline, CDR1 SGHRS and CDR2 YFSETQ. The CDR3 sequence is 15 residues long. V lost 2 bases to trimming and J lost 4 bases; unmatched junction nucleotides: 8. The source is a woman aged 18-30 years with Graves' hyperthyroidism. The sample was blood. The rearrangement links TRBV5-1 to TRBJ1-1; 7 positions match TRBD1. CDR3 nucleotides: TGCGCCAGCAGCTTTGGACAGGCTGGGAGCACTGAAGCTTTCTTT. It translates to CASSFGQAGSTEAFF.